This TCR beta chain was identified during a study of blood T cell repertoires in COVID-19. Assay used: immunoSEQ multiplex PCR; TCRdb lists only in-frame clones, some missing. The table lists about 240,000 clones, around 90% of them singletons. The CDR3 extends over 14 amino acids. CDR1 and CDR2 from the germline V gene are LGHDT and YNNKEL (reference sequence). Between the trimmed V and J ends, which lost 0 bases and 1 base, there was a span of 6 bases. The chain joins TRBV3-1 (or the pseudogene TRBV3-2) to TRBJ2-5, with unresolved D. Sequences were obtained from PBMCs or T cells enriched from blood (not recorded which). This sequence was found in a woman aged 30 to 39 with acute COVID-19. The CDR3 nucleotides are TGTGCCAGCAGCCAAGATCCTTTCCAAGAGACCCAGTACTTC. This codes for CASSQDPFQETQYF.